The 13 T cell receptor beta chains below all came from one sample that was sequenced in a study of Graves' ophthalmopathy and Graves' hyperthyroidism (dated by TCRdb to between 2017 and 2018). The run used an Illumina HiSeq 2000. For repertoire sequencing, TCR beta CDR3 regions were amplified from RNA transcripts. The first round of RT-PCR was done with HTBI primers and the Qiagen OneStep RT-PCR kit, and was followed by a second round of multiplex PCR, then size selection and purification. The raw public data were reprocessed by TCRdb itself: fastp quality trimming at Q25, MiXCR clonotype calling, in-frame beta chains only. Here each entry gathers all rows of one CDR3 protein and keeps the most common genes and DNA. The sample data list roughly 500,000 distinct CDR3 sequences, and roughly 14% of these were observed just once. More than 8.5% of the sample comes from the top ten. Sequencing was done on a sample of blood. The receptors come from a woman between 25 and 40 years old with Graves' ophthalmopathy. Donor details come from another sample of the same person, matched by shared clones.

This clonotype was picked up many times. The chain uses TRBV12-3 or TRBV12-4 and TRBJ2-7; the match to TRBD2 covers 10 bases. The CDR3 sequence is 15 residues long. V lost 6 bases and J lost 4; bases outside the gene matches: 9. This CDR3 reads CASRSGLADLYEQYF. The CDR3, as DNA: TGTGCCAGCAGATCCGGACTAGCGGACCTATACGAGCAGTACTTC.

This clonotype appeared a few times. The chain employs TRBV6-1 and TRBJ2-2; tentative D call: TRBD1 (6 bases). The V end was cut by 8 bases, the J end by 0 bases, with 10 bases between. The germline V gene has CDR1 MNHNS and CDR2 SASEGT. The CDR3 has 14 amino acids. The CDR3 DNA is TGTGCCAGCCAACAGGGTTCGAACACCGGGGAGCTGTTTTTT. Translating gives CASQQGSNTGELFF.

With respect to this clonotype: Possible read error: a much larger clone is one base away. Written as DNA, the CDR3 is TGCGCCGGCCGCTGGTCTGGGGCCAACGTCCTGACTTTC. Its translation is CAGRWSGANVLTF. The chain links TRBV5-1 to TRBJ2-6, with no clear D. V shed 10 bases and J shed 1 base, with 9 bases lying between them. Germline V lookup: CDR1 SGHRS, CDR2 YFSETQ. The CDR3 contains 13 residues.

This clonotype was counted only a few times. This chain joins TRBV25-1 and TRBJ1-5; 8 positions agree with TRBD1. J gave up 0 bases and V 5 bases, and 15 bases lay outside the gene matches. The CDR3 is 19 residues long. Germline lookup yields CDR1 MGHDK and CDR2 SYGVNS. The CDR3 reads CASSPSEGTGDYSNQPQHF. The DNA for the CDR3 is TGTGCCAGCAGTCCCTCAGAGGGGACAGGCGATTATAGCAATCAGCCCCAGCATTTT.

This clonotype appeared many times. The gene calls are TRBV4-1 and TRBJ2-7; D ambiguous. Trimming shortened V by 5 bases and J by 0 bases, and 14 bases separated the two germline ends. The length of the CDR3 is 15 residues. Germline V CDR1 and CDR2: MGHRA, YSYEKL. CDR3 sequence reads: CASSEWGGSSYEQYF. Written as DNA, the CDR3 is TGCGCCAGCAGCGAATGGGGTGGCAGCTCCTACGAGCAGTACTTC.

The chain recombines TRBV12-3 or TRBV12-4 with TRBJ1-3; 10 positions match TRBD1. This CDR3 is built from 18 residues. The trim removed 4 bases at V and 3 bases at J, leaving 12 bases unmatched. The CDR3 region has the DNA TGTGCCAGCAGTTCGTCCTCCGCGGGACAGGGGAGTGGAAACACCATATATTTT. Translating gives CASSSSSAGQGSGNTIYF.

In this sample, this clonotype turned up many times. The J gene is TRBJ2-7, the V gene TRBV19; the D is unclear. CDR3 length equals 14 residues. Germline V lookup: CDR1 LNHDA, CDR2 SQIVND (reference sequence). The V end was cut by 6 bases, the J end by 3 bases, with 15 bases between. The CDR3 sequence: CASRKTNSDYEQYF. DNA of the CDR3: TGTGCCAGTAGGAAGACCAATTCGGACTACGAGCAGTACTTC.

At least ten counts were recorded for this clonotype. Germline and junction disagree at one end, which may indicate a read error. The chain employs TRBV20-1 and TRBJ2-5; D may be TRBD1 (6 bases). The CDR3 is 15 amino acids. Germline loops: CDR1 DFQATT, CDR2 SNEGSKA (reference sequence). Here the CDR3 reads CSARGGDRRGETQYF. The CDR3 nucleotides read TGCAGTGCCAGAGGAGGCGACAGGCGTGGAGAGACCCAGTACTTC.

This chain links TRBV11-2 with TRBJ2-7; maybe TRBD2 (7 bases). V lost 6 bases, J lost 0 bases, and 18 bases lay in between. From germline, CDR1 is SGHAT and CDR2 FQNNGV. The CDR3 totals 16 residues. The DNA of the CDR3 is TGTGCCAGCAGTTCCCAAGGGGGGGGCGGCTCCTACGAGCAGTACTTC. Encoded protein: CASSSQGGGGSYEQYF.

In this sample, this clonotype turned up many times. This chain joins TRBV6-5 and TRBJ2-2; D gene unclear. Trimming stripped 6 bases from V and 7 bases from J, with 12 bases between. The CDR3 has 13 residues. Germline CDR1 MNHEY, CDR2 SVGAGI. CDR3 residues: CASSRPNGGELFF. Here the CDR3 DNA reads TGTGCCAGCAGCCGGCCTAACGGCGGGGAGCTGTTTTTT.

The table lists this clonotype with many counts. This CDR3 is CASSATTRNYGYTF. Written as DNA, the CDR3 is TGTGCCAGCAGTGCCACGACAAGGAACTATGGCTACACCTTC. The chain links TRBV28 to TRBJ1-2, with unresolved D. CDR1 and CDR2 (germline): MDHEN, SYDVKM. The CDR3 is 14 amino acids. V was clipped by 5 bases and J by 2 bases, with 12 bases between them.

This clonotype was picked up many times. The chain couples TRBV5-1 to TRBJ2-5; D is ambiguous. In germline, CDR1 is SGHRS, CDR2 YFSETQ. The CDR3 covers 17 residues. V was shortened by 3 bases and J by 5 bases, with 23 bases between the two germline ends. The CDR3 DNA reads TGCGCCAGCAGCTCAAGTACCATGGTGGGATCCGGGGAGACCCAGTACTTC. Translated, it gives CASSSSTMVGSGETQYF. The full variable domain, in which reference TRBV5-1 and TRBJ2-5 provide the parts outside the CDR3, is KAGVTQTPRYLIKTRGQQVTLSCSPISGHRSVSWYQQTPGQGLQFLFEYFSETQRNKGNFPGRFSGRQFSNSRSEMNVSTLELGDSALYLCASSSSTMVGSGETQYFGPGTRLLVL.

This clonotype was observed many times. The chain uses TRBV12-3 or TRBV12-4 and TRBJ1-1; D gene ambiguous. This CDR3 comprises 11 residues. Trimming removed 6 bases from V and 11 bases from J, with 13 bases in between. The CDR3 nucleotides read TGTGCCAGCAGAGAAAGGGAACGGGCTTTCTTT. Its protein product is CASRERERAFF.